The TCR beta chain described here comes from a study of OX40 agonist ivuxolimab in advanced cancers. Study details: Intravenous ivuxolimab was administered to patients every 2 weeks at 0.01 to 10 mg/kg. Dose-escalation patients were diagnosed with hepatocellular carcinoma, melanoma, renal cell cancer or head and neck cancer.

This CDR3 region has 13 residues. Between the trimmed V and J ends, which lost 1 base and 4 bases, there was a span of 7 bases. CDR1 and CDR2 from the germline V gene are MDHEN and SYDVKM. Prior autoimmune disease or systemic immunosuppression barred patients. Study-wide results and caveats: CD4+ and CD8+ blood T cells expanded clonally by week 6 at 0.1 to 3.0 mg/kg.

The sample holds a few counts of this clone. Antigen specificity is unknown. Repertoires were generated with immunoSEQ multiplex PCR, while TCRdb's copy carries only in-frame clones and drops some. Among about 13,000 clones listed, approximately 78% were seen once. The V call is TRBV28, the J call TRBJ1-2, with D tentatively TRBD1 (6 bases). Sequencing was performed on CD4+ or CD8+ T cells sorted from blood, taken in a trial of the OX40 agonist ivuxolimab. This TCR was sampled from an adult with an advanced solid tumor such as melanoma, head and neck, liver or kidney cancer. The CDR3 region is CASSLSGAYGYTF. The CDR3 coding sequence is TGTGCCAGCAGTTTATCAGGGGCCTATGGCTACACCTTC.